This T cell receptor (beta chain) was identified in a study of blood T cell repertoires in COVID-19. This table comes from immunoSEQ multiplex PCR, and its TCRdb copy is limited to in-frame clones, with some not included. The repertoire holds over 200,000 clones, with over 75% as singletons. Germline CDR1 reads SGHNT; CDR2 reads YYREEE (reference sequence). There are 15 residues in the CDR3. V was pared by 7 bases and J by 0 bases, with 1 base of the junction left unmatched. The sequencing sample was made of peripheral blood. The sequence came from a man at least 80 years old with acute or convalescent COVID-19. This chain links TRBV5-4 with TRBJ2-1; 13 bases agree with TRBD2. CDR3 residues: CASGTSGVSYNEQFF. The DNA of the CDR3 is TGTGCCAGCGGGACTAGCGGGGTCTCCTACAATGAGCAGTTCTTC.